This TCR beta chain was captured in a study of OX40 agonist ivuxolimab in advanced cancers. Study-level information: Partial responses were achieved by three patients: one hepatocellular carcinoma, two cutaneous melanoma.

The investigators sampled blood at baseline, at cycle 4 day 1, and at cycle 7 day 1. This CDR3 spans 14 amino acids. Germline V CDR1 and CDR2: SGHRS, YFSETQ. Between the trimmed V and J ends, which lost 2 bases and 1 base, there was a span of 7 bases. Clones were read by immunoSEQ multiplex PCR, and TCRdb kept only the in-frame ones, dropping some. This repertoire shows over 55,000 clones, approximately 90% found once; its top ten account for 2.2%. Study-wide findings and caveats: Averaged across samples, CD8+ T cells carried more expanded clones than CD4+ did.

This clone has only one observation. Its antigen is not identified. This sequence originates from an adult with an advanced solid tumor such as melanoma, head and neck, liver or kidney cancer. This sequence joins TRBV5-1 and TRBJ2-1, with D hard to call. Sequences were derived from CD4+ or CD8+ T cells sorted from blood, sampled in a trial of the OX40 agonist ivuxolimab. The CDR3 bases are TGCGCCAGCAGCTTTCGGACGTCCTACAATGAGCAGTTCTTC. As protein: CASSFRTSYNEQFF.